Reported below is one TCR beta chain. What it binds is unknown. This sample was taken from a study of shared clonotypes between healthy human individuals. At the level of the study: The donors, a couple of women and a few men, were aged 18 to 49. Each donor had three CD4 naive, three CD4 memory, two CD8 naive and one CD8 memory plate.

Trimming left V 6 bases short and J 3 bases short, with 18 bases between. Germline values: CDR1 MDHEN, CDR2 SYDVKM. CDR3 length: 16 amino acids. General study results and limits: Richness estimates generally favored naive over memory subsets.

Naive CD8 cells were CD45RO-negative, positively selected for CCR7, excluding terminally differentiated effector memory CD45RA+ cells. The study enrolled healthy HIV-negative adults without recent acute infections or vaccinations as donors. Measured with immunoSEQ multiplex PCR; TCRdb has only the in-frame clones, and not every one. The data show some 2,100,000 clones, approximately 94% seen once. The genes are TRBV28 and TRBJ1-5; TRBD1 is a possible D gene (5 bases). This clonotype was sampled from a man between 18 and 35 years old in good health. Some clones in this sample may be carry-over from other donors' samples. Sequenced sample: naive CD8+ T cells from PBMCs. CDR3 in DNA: TGTGCCAGCAGCTACCTGGCAGGGACGGACAATCAGCCCCAGCATTTT. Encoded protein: CASSYLAGTDNQPQHF.